Given below is one T cell receptor (beta chain) in context. As yet, its antigen is unknown. This record comes from a study of CD8 T cells in ankylosing spondylitis. Points from the study as a whole: Previously reported in reactive arthritis synovial fluid and blood were some of the motif variants. Characteristic of ankylosing spondylitis blood, it appeared, was a TCR beta motif comprising about eight highly homologous variants.

V lost 6 bases, J lost 5 bases, and 10 bases stayed unmatched. The germline V gene has CDR1 SGHRS and CDR2 YFSETQ. The CDR3 covers 15 residues. TCRdb analysed the 5' RACE reads with MiXCR anew, one entry per CDR3 protein. The sample carries about 800,000 distinct CDR3 sequences, about an eighth recorded once. The receptor was isolated from a male donor with ankylosing spondylitis. The rearrangement joins TRBV5-1 to TRBJ2-2; 7 bases agree with TRBD1. The sequenced material came from blood, either unsorted or a sorted T cell fraction (not recorded which). In nucleotides, the CDR3 is TGCGCCAGCACCGACAGGGCAATCTTTACCGGGGAGCTGTTTTTT. Encoded protein: CASTDRAIFTGELFF.